These T cell receptor beta chains were read from a single sample in a study of shared clonotypes between healthy human individuals. Profiling relied on immunoSEQ multiplex PCR, and the TCRdb table lists in-frame clones only, not all of them. The sample lists about 1.1 million clones; approximately 80% were seen once. The sequenced sample consisted of memory CD4+ T cells from PBMCs. These receptors were obtained from a man aged 18 to 35 in good health. Some clones in this sample may be carry-over from other donors' samples. Each CDR3 is given with its conserved first and last residue. D genes are given only for firm matches. Size is omitted from some rows. Given values are once, few, many or a class for expanded clones.

clone_size: .; d_call: .; j_call: TRBJ2-7; v_call: TRBV2; cdr3_aa: CASLGGETYEQYF; cdr3_nt: TGTGCCAGCCTGGGTGGTGAGACCTACGAGCAGTACTTC
clone_size: .; d_call: TRBD2; j_call: TRBJ2-3; v_call: TRBV5-1; cdr3_aa: CASSPGLAGGGTQYF; cdr3_nt: TGCGCCAGCAGCCCGGGACTAGCGGGAGGGGGTACGCAGTATTTT
clone_size: .; d_call: .; j_call: TRBJ1-1; v_call: TRBV30; cdr3_aa: CAWSVVRDTEAFF; cdr3_nt: TGTGCCTGGAGTGTTGTACGGGACACTGAAGCTTTCTTT
clone_size: .; d_call: .; j_call: TRBJ2-2; v_call: TRBV7-3; cdr3_aa: CASSPYSPGETGELFF; cdr3_nt: TGTGCCAGCAGCCCTTATTCCCCGGGGGAGACCGGGGAGCTGTTTTTT
clone_size: .; d_call: TRBD2; j_call: TRBJ2-7; v_call: TRBV7-6; cdr3_aa: CASSLPLAGLSYEQYF; cdr3_nt: TGTGCCAGCAGCCTTCCTCTAGCGGGCCTCTCCTACGAGCAGTACTTC
clone_size: .; d_call: TRBD2; j_call: TRBJ2-2; v_call: TRBV11-2; cdr3_aa: CASSLVGGGNTGELFF; cdr3_nt: TGTGCCAGCAGCTTAGTGGGCGGGGGGAACACCGGGGAGCTGTTTTTT
clone_size: .; d_call: TRBD1; j_call: TRBJ1-2; v_call: TRBV6-5; cdr3_aa: CASGTAQYHNYGYTF; cdr3_nt: TGTGCCAGCGGGACAGCCCAATACCATAACTATGGCTACACCTTC
clone_size: .; d_call: .; j_call: TRBJ2-3; v_call: TRBV5-1; cdr3_aa: CASSLGDREQDTQYF; cdr3_nt: TGCGCCAGCAGCTTGGGTGACAGAGAACAAGATACGCAGTATTTT
clone_size: .; d_call: .; j_call: TRBJ2-1; v_call: TRBV6-5; cdr3_aa: CASSYSGVPPNEQFF; cdr3_nt: TGTGCCAGCAGTTACTCCGGGGTACCCCCCAATGAGCAGTTCTTC
clone_size: once; d_call: TRBD1; j_call: TRBJ1-5; v_call: TRBV10-1; cdr3_aa: CASSETRGLSNQPQHF; cdr3_nt: TGTGCCAGCAGTGAGACCAGGGGGCTGAGCAATCAGCCCCAGCATTTT
clone_size: .; d_call: TRBD2; j_call: TRBJ2-1; v_call: TRBV5-1; cdr3_aa: CASGGGSSDEQFF; cdr3_nt: TGCGCCAGCGGTGGCGGGAGTAGTGATGAGCAGTTCTTC
clone_size: .; d_call: .; j_call: TRBJ2-6; v_call: TRBV10-3; cdr3_aa: CAISESGGRNSGANVLTF; cdr3_nt: TGTGCCATCAGTGAGTCGGGGGGCAGAAATTCTGGGGCCAACGTCCTGACTTTC
clone_size: .; d_call: .; j_call: TRBJ2-1; v_call: TRBV5-4; cdr3_aa: CASSLSGTEYNEQFF; cdr3_nt: TGTGCCAGCAGCCTAAGCGGCACGGAGTACAATGAGCAGTTCTTC
clone_size: .; d_call: .; j_call: TRBJ1-5; v_call: TRBV19; cdr3_aa: CASSLQEYQPQHF; cdr3_nt: TGTGCCAGTAGCTTACAGGAGTATCAGCCCCAGCATTTT
clone_size: .; d_call: .; j_call: TRBJ1-5; v_call: TRBV7-8; cdr3_aa: CASSNGNQPQHF; cdr3_nt: TGTGCCAGCAGCAATGGGAACCAGCCCCAGCATTTT
clone_size: .; d_call: .; j_call: TRBJ2-7; v_call: TRBV6-1; cdr3_aa: CASSRDPGTSYEQYF; cdr3_nt: TGTGCCAGCAGCCGGGACCCCGGGACCTCCTACGAGCAGTACTTC
clone_size: .; d_call: .; j_call: TRBJ2-1; v_call: TRBV28; cdr3_aa: CASSLVLGYNEQFF; cdr3_nt: TGTGCCAGCAGTTTAGTACTAGGTTACAATGAGCAGTTCTTC
clone_size: .; d_call: TRBD1; j_call: TRBJ1-3; v_call: TRBV7-2; cdr3_aa: CASSFSTGGRDTIYF; cdr3_nt: TGTGCCAGCAGCTTTAGCACAGGGGGCAGGGACACCATATATTTT
clone_size: .; d_call: TRBD2; j_call: TRBJ2-7; v_call: TRBV11-2; cdr3_aa: CASSSRLAGAYEQYF; cdr3_nt: TGTGCCAGCAGCTCGAGACTAGCGGGGGCCTACGAGCAGTACTTC
clone_size: .; d_call: TRBD1; j_call: TRBJ1-1; v_call: TRBV28; cdr3_aa: CASSSNDRGNTEAFF; cdr3_nt: TGTGCCAGCAGTTCCAACGACAGGGGGAACACTGAAGCTTTCTTT